This passage covers 15 T cell receptor beta chains from one sample sequenced in a study of STAT5B mutations in CD4+ large granular lymphocyte leukemia. The data were produced by immunoSEQ multiplex PCR, yet TCRdb's version contains in-frame clones alone and is incomplete. This table holds 30,000 to 40,000 clones, about 90% found once. Sequenced material: CD4+ T cells from blood buffy coats. These receptors were collected from a human donor in good health.

This clone was counted once. This chain uses TRBV7-6 with TRBJ2-2; possibly TRBD2 for D (6 bases). V was trimmed by 5 bases and J by 6 bases, leaving 19 bases between them. The CDR3 is 16 amino acids. Germline assignment: CDR1 SGHVS and CDR2 FNYEAQ. CDR3: CASSARDSAYAGELFF. DNA for the CDR3: TGTGCCAGCAGCGCGCGGGACTCCGCCTACGCCGGGGAGCTGTTTTTT.

The chain has TRBV7-2 and TRBJ2-7; 9 bases are shared with TRBD1. CDR3 length equals 14 residues. Germline V gene sequence: CDR1 SGHTA, CDR2 FQGNSA. V gave up 3 bases and J gave up 6 bases; unmatched junction bases: 6. CDR3 DNA: TGTGCCAGCAGCTTGGGACAGGGATCGGGCGAGCAGTACTTC. Protein: CASSLGQGSGEQYF.

The chain has TRBV9 and TRBJ2-2, with 10 bases aligning to TRBD1. The V segment lost 4 bases and the J segment 6 bases; nucleotides outside the gene matches: 6. The germline V gene encodes CDR1 SGDLS and CDR2 YYNGEE. This CDR3 has 15 amino acids. CDR3 loop: CASSSRTGGSGELFF. DNA for the CDR3: TGTGCCAGCAGCTCACGGACAGGGGGATCCGGGGAGCTGTTTTTT.

The chain employs TRBV2 and TRBJ2-7; D tentatively fits TRBD1 or TRBD2 (5 bases each). The CDR3 consists of 16 residues. The V end lost 7 bases, the J end lost 5 bases, and 24 bases lay between the germline ends. CDR1 SNHLY and CDR2 FYNNEI come from the germline V gene. The CDR3 DNA sequence: TGTGCCAGCACCAGAGAATCCGGGACCCCGAGCAACGAGCAGTACTTC. Its protein is CASTRESGTPSNEQYF.

CDR3 nucleotides: TGCGCCAGCAGCTTGTTGCCAGGCCTGAACACCGGGGAGCTGTTTTTT. Protein: CASSLLPGLNTGELFF. The V and J genes are TRBV5-1 and TRBJ2-2; D gene ambiguous. The CDR3 sequence is 16 residues long. The V end was cut by 1 base, the J end by 1 base, with 11 bases between. Germline V CDR1 and CDR2: SGHRS, YFSETQ.

This clone was seen just once. An end of the junction does not agree with germline; a read error may underlie this. The chain is built from TRBV10-3 and TRBJ2-3; no firm D call. CDR1 ENHRY and CDR2 SYGVKD come from the germline V gene. The CDR3 runs 14 residues. The chain's CDR3 is CAIGDPSPTDTQYF. The CDR3 DNA reads TGTGCCATCGGTGACCCCAGCCCCACAGATACGCAGTATTTT.

The genes are TRBV28 and TRBJ1-6; 9 bases match TRBD1. J lost 10 bases, V lost 5 bases, and 6 bases had no gene match. Germline assignment: CDR1 MDHEN and CDR2 SYDVKM. The CDR3 is made up of 14 amino acids. DNA for the CDR3: TGTGCCAGCAGTCCGGGACAGGGTATCTCACCCCTCCACTTT. Its protein is CASSPGQGISPLHF.

This sequence joins TRBV7-8 and TRBJ2-5; TRBD2 might be the D (6 bases). The germline gives CDR1 SGHVS, CDR2 FQNEAQ. Trimming took 5 bases from V and 2 from J, leaving 9 bases between them. The CDR3 length is 13 residues. CDR3 DNA: TGTGCCAGCAGCCCCGGGGGACAAGAGACCCAGTACTTC. This translates into CASSPGGQETQYF.

The J gene is TRBJ2-7, the V gene TRBV10-3; 12 bases are a match to TRBD2. The J segment lost 2 bases and the V segment lost 4 bases, leaving 3 bases of the junction unmatched. There are 15 residues in the CDR3. The V gene's germline CDR1 is ENHRY and CDR2 SYGVKD. The CDR3 DNA reads as TGTGCCATCAGTGGGACTAGCGGGAAACCCTACGAGCAGTACTTC. Its protein is CAISGTSGKPYEQYF.

J is TRBJ2-5 and V is TRBV19; TRBD1 might be the D (5 bases). The CDR3 consists of 13 residues. Trimming removed 4 bases at V and 1 base at J, with 7 bases between. CDR1 is LNHDA, CDR2 SQIVND, per germline (reference sequence). In nucleotides, the CDR3 is TGTGCCAGTAGTACAGGGTCCCAAGAGACCCAGTACTTC. Translation gives CASSTGSQETQYF.

The rearrangement joins TRBV5-1 to TRBJ2-7, with a weak D call TRBD2 (5 bases). The CDR3 totals 14 residues. Germline CDR1 is SGHRS and CDR2 is YFSETQ. V was trimmed by 1 base and J by 1 base, leaving 9 bases between them. The DNA for the CDR3 is TGCGCCAGCAGCTTGCGGGGAGTATCCTACGAGCAGTACTTC. Amino acid sequence: CASSLRGVSYEQYF.

This clone came up once. The V call is TRBV5-1, the J call TRBJ2-1, with 8 bases fitting TRBD2. V lost 0 bases and J lost 3; bases outside the gene matches: 5. The CDR3 loop spans 16 amino acids. From germline, CDR1 is SGHRS and CDR2 YFSETQ. CDR3 sequence (DNA): TGCGCCAGCAGCTTGGGACTAGCGATGGGCTACAATGAGCAGTTCTTC. This sequence encodes CASSLGLAMGYNEQFF.

The V and J genes are TRBV4-1 and TRBJ1-1; 7 bases are a match to TRBD1. This CDR3 is 14 amino acids long. V lost 3 bases, J lost 4 bases, and 5 bases stayed unmatched. The germline V gene encodes CDR1 MGHRA and CDR2 YSYEKL. CDR3 sequence reads: CASSHPSGGTEAFF. The CDR3 DNA follows: TGCGCCAGCAGCCATCCGTCAGGGGGCACTGAAGCTTTCTTT.

This chain links TRBV7-8 with TRBJ1-5, with 10 bases that match TRBD1. Germline V gene sequence: CDR1 SGHVS, CDR2 FQNEAQ. V shed 5 bases and J 5 bases; nucleotides not matched to a gene: 12. The CDR3 contains 17 residues. The CDR3: CASSTLGGTGEHQPQHF. The CDR3 DNA follows: TGTGCCAGCAGCACTCTGGGTGGGACAGGGGAACATCAGCCCCAGCATTTT.

This sequence joins TRBV28 and TRBJ2-7, with D hard to call. V lost 4 bases to trimming and J lost 6 bases, with 10 bases between them. CDR1 and CDR2 from the germline V gene are MDHEN and SYDVKM. The CDR3 length is 12 residues. The CDR3 coding sequence is TGTGCCAGCAGTTCCCCCCTTTTCGAGCAGTACTTC. The encoded protein is CASSSPLFEQYF. Supplemented by reference TRBV28 and TRBJ2-7, the full variable domain reads DVKVTQSSRYLVKRTGEKVFLECVQDMDHENMFWYRQDPGLGLRLIYFSYDVKMKEKGDIPEGYSVSREKKERFSLILESASTNQTSMYLCASSSPLFEQYFGPGTRLTVT.